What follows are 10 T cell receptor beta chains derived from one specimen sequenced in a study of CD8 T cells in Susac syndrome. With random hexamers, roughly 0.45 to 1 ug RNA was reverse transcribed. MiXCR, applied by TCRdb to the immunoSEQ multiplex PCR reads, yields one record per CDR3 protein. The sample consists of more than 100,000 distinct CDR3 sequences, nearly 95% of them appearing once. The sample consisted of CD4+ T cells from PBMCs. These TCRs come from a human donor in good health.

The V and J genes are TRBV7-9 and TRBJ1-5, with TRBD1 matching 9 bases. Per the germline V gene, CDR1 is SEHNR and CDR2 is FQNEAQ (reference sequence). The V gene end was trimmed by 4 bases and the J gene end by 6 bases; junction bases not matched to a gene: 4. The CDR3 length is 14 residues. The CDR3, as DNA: TGTGCCAGCAGCTCGGGGACAGGGAGTCAGCCCCAGCATTTT. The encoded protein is CASSSGTGSQPQHF.

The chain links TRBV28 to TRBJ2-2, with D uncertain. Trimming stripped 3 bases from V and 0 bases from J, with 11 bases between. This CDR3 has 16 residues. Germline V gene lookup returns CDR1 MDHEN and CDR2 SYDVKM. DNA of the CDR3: TGTGCCAGCAGTTTCTCACGGGTTGCGAACACCGGGGAGCTGTTTTTT. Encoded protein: CASSFSRVANTGELFF. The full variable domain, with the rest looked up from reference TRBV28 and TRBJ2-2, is DVKVTQSSRYLVKRTGEKVFLECVQDMDHENMFWYRQDPGLGLRLIYFSYDVKMKEKGDIPEGYSVSREKKERFSLILESASTNQTSMYLCASSFSRVANTGELFFGEGSRLTVL.

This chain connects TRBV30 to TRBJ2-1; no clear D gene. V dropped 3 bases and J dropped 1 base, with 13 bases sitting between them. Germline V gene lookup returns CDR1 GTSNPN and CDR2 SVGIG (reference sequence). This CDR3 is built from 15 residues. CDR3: CAWSPSGSSYNEQFF. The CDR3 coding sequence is TGTGCCTGGAGCCCCTCGGGTAGTTCCTACAATGAGCAGTTCTTC.

This CDR3 is CASSPTLLLYEQYF. For the CDR3, the DNA is TGTGCCAGCTCACCCACACTCTTACTCTACGAGCAGTACTTC. The chain combines TRBV18 with TRBJ2-7, with D hard to call. V lost 3 bases to trimming and J lost 3 bases, with 12 bases between them. The CDR3 extends over 14 amino acids. The germline V gene encodes CDR1 KGHSH and CDR2 LQKENI.

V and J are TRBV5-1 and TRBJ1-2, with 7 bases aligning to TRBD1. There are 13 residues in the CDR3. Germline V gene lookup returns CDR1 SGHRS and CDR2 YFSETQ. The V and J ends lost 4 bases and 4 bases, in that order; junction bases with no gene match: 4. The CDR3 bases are TGCGCCAGCAGCGGATCAGGGGGCTATGGCTACACCTTC. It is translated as CASSGSGGYGYTF. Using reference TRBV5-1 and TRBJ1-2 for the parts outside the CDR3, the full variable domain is KAGVTQTPRYLIKTRGQQVTLSCSPISGHRSVSWYQQTPGQGLQFLFEYFSETQRNKGNFPGRFSGRQFSNSRSEMNVSTLELGDSALYLCASSGSGGYGYTFGSGTRLTVV.

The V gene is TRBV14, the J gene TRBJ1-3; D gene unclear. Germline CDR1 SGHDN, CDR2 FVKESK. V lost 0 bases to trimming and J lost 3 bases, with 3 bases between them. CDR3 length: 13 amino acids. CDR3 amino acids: CASSQDLGNTIYF. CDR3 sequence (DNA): TGTGCCAGCAGCCAAGATCTTGGAAACACCATATATTTT.

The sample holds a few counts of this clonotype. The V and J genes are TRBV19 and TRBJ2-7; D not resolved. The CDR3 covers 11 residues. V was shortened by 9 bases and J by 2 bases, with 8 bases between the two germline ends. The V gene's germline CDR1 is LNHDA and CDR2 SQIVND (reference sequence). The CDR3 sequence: CARIMTYEQYF. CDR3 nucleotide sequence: TGTGCCAGGATAATGACCTACGAGCAGTACTTC.

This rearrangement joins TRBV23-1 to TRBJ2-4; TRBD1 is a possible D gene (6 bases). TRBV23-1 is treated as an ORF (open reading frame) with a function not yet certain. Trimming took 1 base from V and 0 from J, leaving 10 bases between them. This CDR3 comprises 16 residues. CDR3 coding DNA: TGCGCCAGCAGTCAATATGGGACAATAGCCAAAAACATTCAGTACTTC. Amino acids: CASSQYGTIAKNIQYF.

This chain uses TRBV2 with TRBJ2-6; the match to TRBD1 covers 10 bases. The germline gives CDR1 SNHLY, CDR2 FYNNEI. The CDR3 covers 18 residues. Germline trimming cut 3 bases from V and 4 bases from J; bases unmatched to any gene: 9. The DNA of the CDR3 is TGTGCCAGCAGTGACGCTTGGGGGACAGGGGACGGGGCCAACGTCCTGACTTTC. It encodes CASSDAWGTGDGANVLTF.

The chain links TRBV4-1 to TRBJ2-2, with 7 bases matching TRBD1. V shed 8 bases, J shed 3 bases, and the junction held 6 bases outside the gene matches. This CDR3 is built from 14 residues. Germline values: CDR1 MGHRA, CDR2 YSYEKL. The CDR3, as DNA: TGCGCCAGCGGACGACAGGGCGACACCGGGGAGCTGTTTTTT. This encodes CASGRQGDTGELFF.